This TCR beta chain was retrieved from a study of blood T cells in healthy people across ages. Study results and caveats: Diversity estimates drawn from one million T cells were deemed underestimates. Donors of long life had a larger count of naive CD4+ cells and greater diversity than aged donors. Shifts in expanded clonotypes may have been confounded by donor CMV status, which was unknown.

Total RNA, at least 6 micrograms per sample, was extracted from PBMCs. Per germline, CDR1 SGHTA and CDR2 FQGNSA. The CDR3 covers 12 residues. The V end was cut by 5 bases, the J end by 8 bases, with 9 bases between. Primed by a sample-barcoded 5' primer and a J-beta primer mix, a second PCR proceeded for about 7 to 11 cycles. TCRdb fed the 5' RACE reads into MiXCR, producing one record per CDR3 protein. Here the sample spans roughly 800,000 distinct CDR3 sequences, roughly 64% being singletons. Points on this clonotype: The antigen remains unidentified. A much larger clone sits a single nucleotide away, making a read error possible.

The receptor was isolated from a man aged 25 to 40 in good health. Input material: blood. The genes are TRBV7-2 and TRBJ1-4; the D gene is possibly TRBD1 (5 bases). DNA for the CDR3: TGTGCCAGCAGCCAGTGGGGGGAAAAACTGTTTTTT. It codes for CASSQWGEKLFF.